This T cell receptor beta chain was found in a study of T-cell reconstitution after alpha-beta-depleted transplantation in children. Unique molecular identifiers were built into the TCRbeta library. TCRdb re-called the PCR reads through MiXCR, storing one row per CDR3 protein. The data contain roughly 400,000 distinct CDR3 sequences, about 20% of them singletons. The specimen comprised PBMCs from the stem cell graft donor, sampled from the stem cell graft. The receptor was derived from a human donor who donated a stem cell graft to a child with acute myeloid leukemia.

The CDR3 DNA is TGCAGTGCTAGCCCTGTAGGACTAGCGGGATCCGATGAGCAGTTCTTC. Protein sequence: CSASPVGLAGSDEQFF. The J gene is TRBJ2-1, the V gene TRBV20-1, with 12 bases fitting TRBD2. With 3 bases clipped from V and 8 bases from J, the junction kept 11 bases outside the gene matches. This CDR3 is 16 amino acids long. The germline CDR1 and CDR2 sequences are DFQATT and SNEGSKA (reference sequence).